Shown below are 10 T cell receptor beta chains from a single sample sequenced in a study of blood T cell repertoires in COVID-19. Libraries were prepared by immunoSEQ multiplex PCR; TCRdb keeps only in-frame clonotypes and omits some of them. The top ten clones hold about 0.55% of a sample with 150,000 to 180,000 clones, about 89% of them seen once. What was sequenced was peripheral blood. The receptor set was obtained from a man in his fifties with acute or convalescent COVID-19.

The chain recombines TRBV7-9 with TRBJ1-2; TRBD1 agrees at 7 bases. This CDR3 has 16 residues. Germline CDR1 reads SEHNR; CDR2 reads FQNEAQ (reference sequence). V dropped 3 bases and J dropped 7; count of bases not matched to a gene: 14. CDR3: CASSFGRGGSGFGYTF. CDR3 DNA: TGTGCCAGCAGCTTCGGTCGAGGGGGCTCGGGATTTGGCTACACCTTC.

This clone was picked up a small number of times. The chain combines TRBV3-1 (or the pseudogene TRBV3-2) with TRBJ2-1; D unresolved. This CDR3 comprises 15 residues. V dropped 1 base and J dropped 6 bases, with 13 bases sitting between them. Germline assignment: CDR1 LGHDT and CDR2 YNNKEL (reference sequence). Written as DNA, the CDR3 is TGTGCCAGCAGCCAAGGAGATAGAAGCTTCAATGAGCAGTTCTTC. This sequence encodes CASSQGDRSFNEQFF.

This clone came up a few times. CDR3 DNA sequence: TGTGCCAGCCGTCCAGGGGGGTTGAACACTGAAGCTTTCTTT. It codes for CASRPGGLNTEAFF. The rearrangement links TRBV6-5 to TRBJ1-1; 7 bases match TRBD1. CDR3 length equals 14 residues. Germline values: CDR1 MNHEY, CDR2 SVGAGI. Losses at the gene ends were 8 bases for V and 0 bases for J; bases not matched to a gene: 6.

The chain couples TRBV29-1 to TRBJ2-3; no reliable D call. The length of the CDR3 is 14 residues. Germline values: CDR1 SQVTM, CDR2 ANQGSEA. V was trimmed by 0 bases and J by 2 bases, leaving 9 bases between them. As DNA, the CDR3 is TGCAGCGTTGAAGATAGAACTACCACAGATACGCAGTATTTT. It is translated as CSVEDRTTTDTQYF.

This chain's CDR3 is CASSKLAGEQFF. The CDR3 bases are TGTGCCAGCAGTAAACTAGCGGGGGAGCAGTTCTTC. The chain recombines TRBV6-5 with TRBJ2-1, with 10 bases aligning to TRBD2. Trimming removed 5 bases from V and 10 bases from J; junction bases left unmatched: 2. Germline CDR1 and CDR2: MNHEY and SVGAGI. The CDR3 spans 12 residues.

The rearrangement uses TRBV27 and TRBJ1-2, with unresolved D. The germline CDR1 and CDR2 sequences are MNHEY and SMNVEV (reference sequence). The CDR3 runs 13 residues. Trimming took 2 bases from V and 2 from J, leaving 6 bases between them. This chain's CDR3 is CASSLGENYGYTF. As DNA, the CDR3 is TGTGCCAGCAGTTTAGGGGAGAACTATGGCTACACCTTC.

The chain has TRBV4-2 and TRBJ2-7; weak D call: TRBD1 (5 bases). V was pared by 4 bases and J by 3 bases, with 22 bases between. Germline V gene data show CDR1 as LGHNA and CDR2 as YNFKEQ. The CDR3 length is 17 residues. The CDR3 nucleotides are TGTGCCAGCAGCCCTACAGCTAGGAGAGTAGGGGACTACGAGCAGTACTTC. This gives the protein CASSPTARRVGDYEQYF.

The chain uses TRBV9 and TRBJ1-2; possibly TRBD1 for D (6 bases). The CDR3 has 14 residues. With 0 bases removed from V and 2 bases from J, the gap between germline ends came to 8 bases. From germline, CDR1 is SGDLS and CDR2 YYNGEE. CDR3 DNA sequence: TGTGCCAGCAGCGTAGAGACAGGAAACTATGGCTACACCTTC. Protein sequence: CASSVETGNYGYTF.

The V and J genes are TRBV15 and TRBJ2-1; no reliable D call. Trimming cost V 3 bases and J 2 bases, with 11 bases left between them. This CDR3 comprises 15 residues. Germline CDR1 and CDR2: LNHNV and YYDKDF (reference sequence). The CDR3 loop reads CATSRSSTPYNEQFF. CDR3 bases: TGTGCCACCAGCAGGTCCTCAACACCCTACAATGAGCAGTTCTTC.

The J gene is TRBJ2-1, the V gene TRBV6-5; 12 nucleotides match TRBD1. The length of the CDR3 is 15 residues. Germline-derived CDR1 and CDR2 are MNHEY and SVGAGI. V shed 6 bases and J 8 bases; nucleotides not matched to a gene: 8. The chain's CDR3 is CASRGTGGQEYEQFF. CDR3 bases: TGTGCCAGCAGAGGGACAGGGGGCCAGGAATATGAGCAGTTCTTC.